This T cell receptor (beta chain) was found in a study of neurological immune-mediated disorders. This clonotype has ten or more counts. CDR3 length equals 14 residues. Trimming removed 4 bases at V and 6 bases at J, with 16 bases between. The V gene's germline CDR1 is SGHNT and CDR2 YYREEE (reference sequence). With 10-nucleotide random UMIs, 5'RACE was used to make the cDNA. TCRdb processed the 5' RACE reads anew with MiXCR; each CDR3 protein has one entry. The sample records 110,000 or so distinct CDR3 sequences, 3% to 3.5% being singletons. This sequence was found in a woman aged 25 to 39 with multiple sclerosis. Sequencing input: PBMCs. V gene TRBV5-4 combines with J gene TRBJ1-1; a possible D gene is TRBD1 (5 bases). The CDR3, as DNA: TGTGCCAGCAGCCCCGGGGGGGTCGGTCCTGAAGCTTTCTTT. Residues: CASSPGGVGPEAFF.